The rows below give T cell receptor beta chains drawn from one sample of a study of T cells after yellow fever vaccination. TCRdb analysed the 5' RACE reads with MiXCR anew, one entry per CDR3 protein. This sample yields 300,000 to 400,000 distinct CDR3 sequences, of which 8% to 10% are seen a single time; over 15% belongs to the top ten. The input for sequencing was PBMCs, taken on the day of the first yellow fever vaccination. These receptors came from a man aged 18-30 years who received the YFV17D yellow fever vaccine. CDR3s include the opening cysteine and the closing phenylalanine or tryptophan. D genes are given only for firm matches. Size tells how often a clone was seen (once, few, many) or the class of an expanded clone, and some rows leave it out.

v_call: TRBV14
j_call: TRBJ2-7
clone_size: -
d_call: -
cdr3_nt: TGTGCCAGCAGCCAAGCGTCCCAGCTACCCTTCGAGCAGTACTTC
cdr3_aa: CASSQASQLPFEQYF

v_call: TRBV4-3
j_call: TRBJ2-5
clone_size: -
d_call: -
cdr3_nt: TGCGCCAGCAGCCCACAGGTTTCGCGGGAGACCCAGTACTTC
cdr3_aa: CASSPQVSRETQYF

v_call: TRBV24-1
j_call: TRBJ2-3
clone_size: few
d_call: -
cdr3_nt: TGTGCCACCAGTGACCGAACAAGTCCAGATACGCAGTATTTT
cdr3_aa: CATSDRTSPDTQYF

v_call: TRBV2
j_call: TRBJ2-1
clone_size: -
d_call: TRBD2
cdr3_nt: TGTGCCTGCCGGGCTAGCGGGGGGTTCAATGAGCAGTTCTTC
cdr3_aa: CACRASGGFNEQFF

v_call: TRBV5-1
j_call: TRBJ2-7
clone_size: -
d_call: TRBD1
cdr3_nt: TGCGCCAGCAGCTCGACAGGGGGTCCCTACGAGCAGTACTTC
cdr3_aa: CASSSTGGPYEQYF

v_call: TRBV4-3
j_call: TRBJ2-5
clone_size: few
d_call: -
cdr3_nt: TGCGCCAGCAGCCAAGGAGGGGGTGTTGAGGTCCAAGAGACCCAGTACTTC
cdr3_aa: CASSQGGGVEVQETQYF

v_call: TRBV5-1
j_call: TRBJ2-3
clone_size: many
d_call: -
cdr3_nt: TGCGCCAGCAGCCCTTCCAGCGGTGGGGGAACGCAGTATTTT
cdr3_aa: CASSPSSGGGTQYF

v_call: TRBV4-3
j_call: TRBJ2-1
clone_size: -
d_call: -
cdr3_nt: TGCGCCAGCAGCCAAGATCAAACTAGCAAGAATGAGCAGTTCTTC
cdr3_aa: CASSQDQTSKNEQFF

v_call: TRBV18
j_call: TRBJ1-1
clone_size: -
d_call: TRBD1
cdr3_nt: TGTGCCAGCTCACAGAGGACCGGGACAGTAAACACTGAAGCTTTCTTT
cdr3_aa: CASSQRTGTVNTEAFF

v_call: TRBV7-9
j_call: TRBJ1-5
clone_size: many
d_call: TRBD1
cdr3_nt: TGTGCCAGCTCCCTAGGACAGGGCGGACAGCCCCAGCATTTT
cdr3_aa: CASSLGQGGQPQHF

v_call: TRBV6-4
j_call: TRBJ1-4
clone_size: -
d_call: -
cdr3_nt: TGTGCCAGCAGGACCACCCTTCGGTCCAGGAGGGGAAGGGAGACTAATGAAAAACTGTTTTTT
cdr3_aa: CASRTTLRSRRGRETNEKLFF

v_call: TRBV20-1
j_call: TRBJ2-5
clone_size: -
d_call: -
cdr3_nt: TGCAGTGCTAGAGCCGCGAATGAGGGATGGGAGACCCAGTACTTC
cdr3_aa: CSARAANEGWETQYF

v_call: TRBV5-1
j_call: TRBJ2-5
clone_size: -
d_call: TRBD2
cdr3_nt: TGCGCCAGCAGCTTAGGCCTAGCGGGGTTTCAAGAGACCCAGTACTTC
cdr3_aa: CASSLGLAGFQETQYF

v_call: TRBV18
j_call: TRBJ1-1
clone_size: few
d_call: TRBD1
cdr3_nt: TGTGCCAGCTCACCCCGGACAGGGGGTTCGAACACTGAAGCTTTCTTT
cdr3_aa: CASSPRTGGSNTEAFF

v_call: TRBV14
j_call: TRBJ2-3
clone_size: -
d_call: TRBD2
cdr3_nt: TGTGCCAGCAGCCGGGGGACTAGCGGGGAATCAGATACGCAGTATTTT
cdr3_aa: CASSRGTSGESDTQYF

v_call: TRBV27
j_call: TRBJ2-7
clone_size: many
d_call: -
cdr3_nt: TGTGCCAGCAGTTTTGGGGGCGGCTGGGAGCAGTACTTC
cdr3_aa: CASSFGGGWEQYF

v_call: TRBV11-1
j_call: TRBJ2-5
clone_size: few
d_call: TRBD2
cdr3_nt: TGTGCCAGCAGCTTAGCCGGATGGCTAGCGGGGTTGGGAGAGACCCAGTACTTC
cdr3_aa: CASSLAGWLAGLGETQYF

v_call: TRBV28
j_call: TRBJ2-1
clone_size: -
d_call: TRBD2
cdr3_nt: TGTGCCAGCAAGAGCGGGGGGACCCCCAATGAGCAGTTCTTC
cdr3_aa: CASKSGGTPNEQFF

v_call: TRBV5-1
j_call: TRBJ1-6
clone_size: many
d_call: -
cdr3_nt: TGCGCCAGCAGCTTGACAGGGAGCTCCTATAATTCACCCCTCCACTTT
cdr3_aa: CASSLTGSSYNSPLHF

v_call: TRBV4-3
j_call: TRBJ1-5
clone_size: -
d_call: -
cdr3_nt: TGCGCCAGCAGCCAAGAATCGGGGGTTAACAATCAGCCCCAGCATTTT
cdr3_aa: CASSQESGVNNQPQHF

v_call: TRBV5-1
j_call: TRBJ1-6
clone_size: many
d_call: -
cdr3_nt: TGCGCCAGCAGCTTGGGACAGTCACCAACGGGTTCACCCCTCCACTTT
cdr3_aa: CASSLGQSPTGSPLHF

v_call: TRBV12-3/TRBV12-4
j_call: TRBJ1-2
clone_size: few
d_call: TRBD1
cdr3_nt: TGTGCCAGCAGTGTACAGGGGCTCCCGGGCTACACCTTC
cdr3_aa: CASSVQGLPGYTF